This record concerns one T cell receptor beta chain sequence. Measured with immunoSEQ multiplex PCR; TCRdb has only the in-frame clones, and not every one. The table has around 81,000 clones, around 93% seen once. These data are taken from a study of T cell responses to AZD1222 COVID-19 vaccine. Per the germline V gene, CDR1 is MNHEY and CDR2 is SMNVEV (reference sequence). V lost 6 bases and J lost 4, with 15 bases in between. The CDR3 consists of 14 residues. Material: peripheral blood, obtained 28 days after the second AZD1222 dose. The source of this sequence is an adult who received the AZD1222 COVID-19 vaccine. The rearrangement links TRBV27 to TRBJ2-5, with D perhaps TRBD1 (6 bases). The CDR3 loop is CASRLTGNLETQYF. The CDR3 coding sequence is TGTGCCAGCAGACTAACAGGGAATTTAGAGACCCAGTACTTC.